This T cell receptor beta chain was sequenced during a study of cytomegalovirus exposure and HLA in healthy donors. Vbeta (60) and Jbeta (13) primers were used in the PCR. The assay was immunoSEQ multiplex PCR, and TCRdb's table has in-frame clones only and misses some. The sample contains 150,000 or so clones, around 74% of which appear only once. Sequenced material: PBMCs. The source is a woman in her thirties in good health and CMV-seronegative.

The CDR3 sequence is CASIYRSLNEKLFF. The CDR3 nucleotides are TGTGCCTCGATTTACCGGTCCCTTAATGAAAAACTGTTTTTT. The V gene is TRBV30, the J gene TRBJ1-4; D remains ambiguous. CDR1 and CDR2 (germline): GTSNPN, SVGIG (reference sequence). Trimming left V 7 bases short and J 4 bases short, with 16 bases between. CDR3 length: 14 amino acids.